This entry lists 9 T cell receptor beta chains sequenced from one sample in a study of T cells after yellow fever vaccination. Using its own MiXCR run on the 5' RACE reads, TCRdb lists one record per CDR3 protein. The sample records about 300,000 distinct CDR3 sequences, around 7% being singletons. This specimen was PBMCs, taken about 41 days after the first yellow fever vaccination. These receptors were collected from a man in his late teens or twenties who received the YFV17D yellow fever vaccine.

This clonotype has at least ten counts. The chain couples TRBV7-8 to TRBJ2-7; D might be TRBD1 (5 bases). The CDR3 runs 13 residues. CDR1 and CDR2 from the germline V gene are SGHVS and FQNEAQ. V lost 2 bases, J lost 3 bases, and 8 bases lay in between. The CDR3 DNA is TGTGCCAGCAGCTTATCGACAGACTACGAGCAGTACTTC. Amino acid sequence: CASSLSTDYEQYF.

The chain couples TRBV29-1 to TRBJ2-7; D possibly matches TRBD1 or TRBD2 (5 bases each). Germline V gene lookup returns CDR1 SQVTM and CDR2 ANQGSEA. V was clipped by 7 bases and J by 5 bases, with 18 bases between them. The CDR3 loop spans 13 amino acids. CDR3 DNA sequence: TGCAGCGCCCGAACAGGAGGTGGAAACGAGCAGTACTTC. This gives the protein CSARTGGGNEQYF.

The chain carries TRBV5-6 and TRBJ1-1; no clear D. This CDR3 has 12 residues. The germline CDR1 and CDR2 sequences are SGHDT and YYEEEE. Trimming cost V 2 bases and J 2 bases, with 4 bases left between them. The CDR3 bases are TGTGCCAGCAGCTTTATAAACACTGAAGCTTTCTTT. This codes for CASSFINTEAFF.

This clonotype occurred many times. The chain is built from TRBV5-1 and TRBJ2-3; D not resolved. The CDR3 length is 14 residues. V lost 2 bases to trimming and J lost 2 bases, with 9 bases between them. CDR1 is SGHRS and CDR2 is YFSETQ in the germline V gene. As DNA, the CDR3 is TGCGCCAGCAGCTTCCCCCTCGTCACAGATACGCAGTATTTT. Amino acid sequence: CASSFPLVTDTQYF.

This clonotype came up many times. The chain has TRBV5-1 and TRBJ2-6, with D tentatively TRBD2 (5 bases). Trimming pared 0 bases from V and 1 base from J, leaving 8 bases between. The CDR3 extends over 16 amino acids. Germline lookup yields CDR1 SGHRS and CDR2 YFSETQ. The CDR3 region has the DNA TGCGCCAGCAGCTTGGGCGACTATTCTGGGGCCAACGTCCTGACTTTC. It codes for CASSLGDYSGANVLTF.

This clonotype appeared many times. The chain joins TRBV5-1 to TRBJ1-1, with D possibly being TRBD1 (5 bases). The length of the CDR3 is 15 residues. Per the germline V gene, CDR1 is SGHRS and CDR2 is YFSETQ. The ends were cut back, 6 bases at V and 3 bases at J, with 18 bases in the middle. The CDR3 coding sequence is TGCGCCAGCAAGGAACCTCGCGTAGGGGACACTGAAGCTTTCTTT. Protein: CASKEPRVGDTEAFF.

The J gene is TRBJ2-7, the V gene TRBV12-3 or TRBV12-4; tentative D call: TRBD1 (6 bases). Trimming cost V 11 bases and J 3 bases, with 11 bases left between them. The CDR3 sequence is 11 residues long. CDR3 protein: CACQQGYEQYF. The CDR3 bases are TGTGCCTGCCAACAGGGCTACGAGCAGTACTTC.

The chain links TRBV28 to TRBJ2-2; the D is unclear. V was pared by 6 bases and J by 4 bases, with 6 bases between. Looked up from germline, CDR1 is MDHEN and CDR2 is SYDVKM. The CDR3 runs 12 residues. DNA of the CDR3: TGTGCCAGCAGAATGAGCACCGGGGAGCTGTTTTTT. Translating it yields CASRMSTGELFF.

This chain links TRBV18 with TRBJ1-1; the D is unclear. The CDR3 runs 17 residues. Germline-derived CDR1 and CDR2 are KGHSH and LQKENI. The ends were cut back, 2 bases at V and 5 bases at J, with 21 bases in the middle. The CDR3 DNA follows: TGTGCCAGCTCACCAAGCGGCGGGTGGACTTCCACTACTGAAGCTTTCTTT. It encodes CASSPSGGWTSTTEAFF. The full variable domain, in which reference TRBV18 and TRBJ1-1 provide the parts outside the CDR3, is NAGVMQNPRHLVRRRGQEARLRCSPMKGHSHVYWYRQLPEEGLKFMVYLQKENIIDESGMPKERFSAEFPKEGPSILRIQQVVRGDSAAYFCASSPSGGWTSTTEAFFGQGTRLTVV.